Following are 12 T cell receptor beta chains from one sample sequenced in a study of blood T cell repertoires in COVID-19. Clones were read by immunoSEQ multiplex PCR, and TCRdb kept only the in-frame ones, dropping some. In the table there are a few hundred thousand clones, around 84% of which are singletons. Sequenced sample: peripheral blood. The receptors were sampled from a human donor with acute or convalescent COVID-19. The donor label of this sample is uncertain.

The chain uses TRBV18 and TRBJ2-1, with D tentatively TRBD2 (5 bases). The length of the CDR3 is 14 residues. Germline V gene data show CDR1 as KGHSH and CDR2 as LQKENI. Between the trimmed V and J ends, which lost 1 base and 4 bases, there was a span of 8 bases. The CDR3 reads CASSPQRVYNEQFF. The DNA for the CDR3 is TGTGCCAGCTCACCACAGAGGGTTTACAATGAGCAGTTCTTC.

Points on this clone: Likely a read error: the CDR3 ends without its conserved phenylalanine or tryptophan. The DNA is left out, because the CDR3 cannot be placed on it with certainty; the CDR3 is given as TCRdb lists it. This chain links TRBV30 with TRBJ1-2. With termini counted, the CDR3 has 11 amino acids. From germline, CDR1 is GTSNPN and CDR2 SVGIG (reference sequence). CDR3 residues: CASTGPGGPLV.

The rearrangement uses TRBV7-8 and TRBJ2-3; TRBD2 is a possible D gene (5 bases). Germline loops: CDR1 SGHVS, CDR2 FQNEAQ. This CDR3 has 16 amino acids. V shed 4 bases and J shed 0 bases, with 14 bases lying between them. CDR3 sequence (DNA): TGTGCCAGCAGCTCCCCCACCGGGGTTAGCACAGATACGCAGTATTTT. This translates into CASSSPTGVSTDTQYF.

V usage is TRBV28 and J usage is TRBJ1-4; a weak D match, TRBD1 (5 bases). Germline CDR1 MDHEN, CDR2 SYDVKM. Trimming took off 3 bases at V and 6 bases at J, with 14 bases between the two ends. The CDR3 length is 15 residues. In DNA, the CDR3 is TGTGCCAGCAGTTTTGGAGGGGTTACGGATGAAAAACTGTTTTTT. It translates to CASSFGGVTDEKLFF.

This clone was counted between two and nine times. The chain is built from TRBV5-1 and TRBJ2-3, with 7 bases identical to TRBD2. Germline loops: CDR1 SGHRS, CDR2 YFSETQ. This CDR3 is built from 17 residues. The V segment lost 4 bases and the J segment 0 bases; nucleotides outside the gene matches: 11. The CDR3 sequence: CASSPELAYRSTDTQYF. As DNA, the CDR3 is TGCGCCAGCAGCCCAGAACTAGCGTACCGAAGCACAGATACGCAGTATTTT.

V is TRBV30 and J is TRBJ1-5; D might be TRBD1 (6 bases). Trimming cost V 3 bases and J 3 bases, with 12 bases left between them. The CDR3 loop spans 14 amino acids. The germline V gene encodes CDR1 GTSNPN and CDR2 SVGIG (reference sequence). The CDR3 spells CAWSEGHVNQPQHF. The CDR3 bases are TGTGCCTGGAGCGAGGGACATGTCAATCAGCCCCAGCATTTT.

The chain joins TRBV18 to TRBJ2-2; tentative D call: TRBD2 (6 bases). The CDR3 length is 15 residues. V was cut by 0 bases and J by 6 bases, with 11 bases left in between. Per germline, CDR1 KGHSH and CDR2 LQKENI. The CDR3 is CASSPPGWEAGELFF. As DNA, the CDR3 is TGTGCCAGCTCACCACCCGGATGGGAGGCCGGGGAGCTGTTTTTT.

The rearrangement joins TRBV19 to TRBJ1-1; a possible D gene is TRBD1 (6 bases). The CDR3 covers 16 residues. With 5 bases removed from V and 1 base from J, the gap between germline ends came to 17 bases. Germline loops: CDR1 LNHDA, CDR2 SQIVND (reference sequence). Written as DNA, the CDR3 is TGTGCCAGTAGTCCTAGCAGGGGACGGCGGAACACTGAAGCTTTCTTT. It translates to CASSPSRGRRNTEAFF.

The chain links TRBV15 to TRBJ2-1, with TRBD2 matching 10 bases. Losses at the gene ends were 0 bases for V and 4 bases for J; bases not matched to a gene: 9. Per germline, CDR1 LNHNV and CDR2 YYDKDF (reference sequence). The CDR3 is made up of 18 amino acids. The CDR3 sequence: CATSRDPPLAGGYNEQFF. For the CDR3, the DNA is TGTGCCACCAGCAGAGATCCCCCTTTAGCGGGGGGTTACAATGAGCAGTTCTTC.

The chain combines TRBV5-5 with TRBJ1-2, with 7 bases aligning to TRBD1. The germline V gene encodes CDR1 SGHKS and CDR2 YYEKEE (reference sequence). J was trimmed by 3 bases and V by 2 bases; bases with no gene match: 7. CDR3 length: 15 residues. CDR3 sequence: CASSFALDRYYGYTF. The CDR3 DNA reads as TGTGCCAGCAGCTTTGCACTGGACAGGTACTATGGCTACACCTTC.

The genes are TRBV27 and TRBJ1-4, with a possible D match to TRBD1 (5 bases). Germline CDR1 reads MNHEY; CDR2 reads SMNVEV (reference sequence). Trimming stripped 6 bases from V and 7 bases from J, with 12 bases between. This CDR3 spans 13 amino acids. CDR3 bases: TGTGCCAGCAGGAACCCGGGGGGTGAAAAACTGTTTTTT. The encoded protein is CASRNPGGEKLFF.

The chain links TRBV6-5 to TRBJ2-1; TRBD2 matches 8 bases. CDR3 size: 15 residues. Germline V gene lookup returns CDR1 MNHEY and CDR2 SVGAGI. V shed 0 bases and J 4 bases; nucleotides not matched to a gene: 2. In nucleotides, the CDR3 is TGTGCCAGCAGTTACTCCGGGACTAGGTACAATGAGCAGTTCTTC. Its protein product is CASSYSGTRYNEQFF.